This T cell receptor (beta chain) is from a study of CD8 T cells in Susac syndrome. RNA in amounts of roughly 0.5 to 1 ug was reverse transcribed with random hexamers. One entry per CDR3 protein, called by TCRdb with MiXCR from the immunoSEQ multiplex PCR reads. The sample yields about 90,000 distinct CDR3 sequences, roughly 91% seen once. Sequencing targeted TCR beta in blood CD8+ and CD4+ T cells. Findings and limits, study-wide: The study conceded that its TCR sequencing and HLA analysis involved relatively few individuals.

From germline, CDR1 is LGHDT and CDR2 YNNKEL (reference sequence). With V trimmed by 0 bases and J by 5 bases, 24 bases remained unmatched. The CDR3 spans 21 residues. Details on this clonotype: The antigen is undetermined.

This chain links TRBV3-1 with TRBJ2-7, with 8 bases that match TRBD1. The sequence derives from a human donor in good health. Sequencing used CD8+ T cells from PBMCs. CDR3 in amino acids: CASSQDSASESPGQVIDEQYF. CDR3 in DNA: TGTGCCAGCAGCCAAGATTCGGCTTCGGAATCTCCGGGACAGGTTATCGACGAGCAGTACTTC.